The entry below describes one TCR beta chain. It lacks a known antigen. It has no much larger one-base neighbor in the sample; base qualities were not kept. This entry belongs to a study of Ad26.COV2.S vaccination and SARS-CoV-2 variants (dated by TCRdb to the early 2020s). In terms of the full investigation: Vaccine-arm donors were drawn from COV1001, a multicentre, randomized, double-blind, placebo-controlled phase I-IIa trial of Ad26.COV2.S in healthy adults. Ad26.COV2.S was administered intramuscularly at 5 x 10^10 or 1 x 10^11 viral particles, either as a single shot or as two shots given 56 days apart. The specificity and breadth of SARS-CoV-2-reactive T cell receptors after Ad26.COV2.S vaccination were assessed by TCRbeta repertoire sequencing. A total of 32 samples were included in the TCR-sequenced set, comprising roughly 19 Ad26.COV2.S vaccine recipients, 5 placebo recipients and 8 SARS-CoV-2 convalescent individuals. Trial participants were randomized into five groups of five, in which low-dose or high-dose Ad26.COV2.S was given once or twice, or placebo was given on both occasions. Throughout the experiments and outcome assessment, investigators stayed blinded to trial group allocation. What the study reported, not specific to this receptor: The authors noted that the TCR breadth and depth analyses may have underestimated total T cell responses. Comparing responses between vaccine doses or regimens was not something the study was powered to do. Vaccine and placebo recipients had similar non-spike TCR breadth, a finding consistent with the vaccine containing only spike. After vaccination, substantial breadth of spike-specific CD8+ and CD4+ T cell responses was reported. Higher spike-specific TCR breadth was observed in Ad26.COV2.S recipients than in placebo recipients (P = 0.0014).

V loses 4 bases of germline sequence and J loses 0 bases, and the interval between the two ends is 13 bases. CDR1 SGHRS and CDR2 YFSETQ were looked up in the germline V gene. Measured from the cysteine to the phenylalanine, the CDR3 is 15 residues long. Just CDR3 DNA is preserved here, 45 bases in frame from base 1. Sample treatment or condition, as interpreted from the label and publication: 19 received Ad26.COV2.S at low or high dose, single or two shots; about 5 received placebo; per-sample allocation not given. Repertoires of vaccine and placebo recipients were sequenced from samples collected on day 63 after the first injection. In Cohort 1b, about 27 adults aged 18-55 years were enrolled at a single site in Boston, USA, between 29 July and 7 August 2020. Ad26.COV2.S consisted of a replication-incompetent adenovirus type 26 vector by which a prefusion-stabilized SARS-CoV-2 spike protein from the original Wuhan strain was expressed.

The immunoSEQ Assay was used to sequence TCRbeta CDR3 regions. After extraction, genomic DNA underwent amplification by bias-controlled multiplex PCR, followed by high-throughput sequencing. For the original study's pipeline: To quantify the absolute abundance of every unique TCRbeta CDR3 region, sequences were collapsed and filtered. Usable DNA was measured by amplifying reference genes present in all nucleated cells, and TCRbeta template counts were normalized to that usable DNA to estimate T cell fraction. Repertoire TCRs were annotated as SARS-CoV-2-specific by exact matching of V gene, CDR3 amino acid sequence and J gene to a known reactive TCR set. MIRA supplied the reference SARS-CoV-2 TCR set, which was filtered for enrichment in COVID-19-positive ImmuneCODE repertoires so that public or cross-reactive TCRs were removed. Using the MIRA antigens, annotated TCRs were further analysed by specific ORF or by position within an ORF. Breadth was defined as the number of annotated unique rearrangements divided by the total number of unique productive rearrangements, and depth was defined as the summed frequency of the annotated unique rearrangements. TCR breadth was compared between groups using two-sided Wilcoxon rank-sum tests. The table comes from immuneACCESS by way of TCRdb, which keeps in-frame sequences with V and J called. Part of the clones is missing from these tables; in studies checked, under half for an unresolved V gene and the rest for unknown reasons. That table is the source of V, J and clone size, and D and trimming were worked out from the DNA. This sample gives some 370,000 clones in total; about four fifths of them show up just once. The leading ten clones occupy nearly 7.5% of the sample.

The rearrangement joined TRBV5-1 to TRBJ1-2; confidence is insufficient to name the D gene. The sequenced sample was peripheral blood, obtained in a trial of Ad26.COV2.S vaccine versus placebo. This sequence was found in a person between 18 and 65 years old who received the Ad26.COV2.S COVID-19 vaccine or a placebo. The CDR3: CASSLRAGANYGYTF. The nucleotide sequence reads as follows: TGCGCCAGCAGCCTCCGGGCTGGGGCTAACTATGGCTACACCTTC.